Sequencing of this T cell receptor beta chain was carried out in a study of regulatory T cells in long-lasting Graves disease (dated by TCRdb to 2020 to 2023). At the level of the whole study: To count as having persistent Graves' disease, a patient had to have received antithyroid drug treatment for over 5 years with TSH receptor autoantibodies remaining persistently positive. Persistent Graves' disease patients were compared with newly diagnosed Graves' disease patients by peripheral blood TCR sequencing and RNA sequencing. The study was conducted in China and was registered as a clinical trial. TCR sequencing covered around 13 persistent and approximately 20 newly diagnosed Graves' disease patients, some 33 samples in total. Persistent Graves' disease patients in the clinical cohort had taken antithyroid drugs for approximately 9.5 years on average.

Overall study results and their limits: Only the TCR beta chain was sequenced and analyzed. The authors noted that the small sample size was a limitation that may lower accuracy. Persistent patients shared more public clonotypes among themselves (approximately 2,500) than newly diagnosed patients did (about 900). Because the primary lesion, thyroid tissue, could not be accessed, the study looked at peripheral blood alone. Persistent Graves' disease patients showed lower TCR Shannon entropy and fewer highly expanded clones than newly diagnosed patients, suggesting clonal expansion. TRBV28, TRBJ1-2 and TRBJ2-5 were preferentially used in persistent disease, while TRBV20-1 and TRBJ2-1 were favored in newly diagnosed disease.

Receptor amplification or capture employed multiplex PCR. The listed sequencing device is Illumina HiSeq 4000. CDR3 regions were amplified by Arm-PCR with iRepertoire HTBI primers to construct TCR beta libraries. PCR products were gel purified before sequencing. The original methods were these. Gene usage analysis of CDR3 amino acid clonotypes used the 55 to 80 TRBV and 12 to 15 TRBJ segments found across samples. COPE and FqMerger were used to merge filtered high-quality paired reads into contigs. BLAST was used to align contigs to the IMGT TRBV, TRBD and TRBJ reference genes, and CDR3 was defined following IMGT. Any clonotype with a frequency above 0.1% was classified as a highly expanded clone. Shannon entropy was used to measure repertoire diversity, and the Gini coefficient was used to measure V-J evenness. Public clonotypes were defined as clonotypes shared by more than one individual. TCRdb ran its own pipeline on the public reads, namely fastp trimming at Q25 and MiXCR clone calling, and kept in-frame beta chains. CDR3 protein sequences are deduplicated, and each keeps its most common genes and DNA. TCRdb's processing, not the authors', yielded these V and J calls. This sample holds around 500,000 distinct CDR3 sequences; less than 25% were observed only once. 6.5% to 10% of the sample rests with the top ten.

Many counts were recorded for this clonotype. This clone's antigen is unknown. Qualities for individual bases were not recorded, and no much larger clone is one base off. Per the germline V gene, SNHLY is the CDR1 and FYNNEI is the CDR2. The V and J ends are trimmed by 8 bases and 4 bases, leaving 17 bases between them. The CDR3 has 14 amino acids, counting the end cysteine and phenylalanine. Only CDR3 DNA is held: 42 bases, read in frame from base 1. The time point label of this sample denotes: persistent/refractory GD, antithyroid drugs over 5 years with positive TRAb. For both TCR sequencing and RNA sequencing, RNA was extracted from PBMCs using TRIzol. The diagnosis of Graves' disease followed American Thyroid Association guidelines. Patients were recruited from an endocrinology department in Xi'an, China. From each patient, roughly 9 milliliters of peripheral blood was collected into an EDTA anticoagulant tube. Ficoll Paque Plus density gradient separation was used to isolate PBMCs, and no further T cell sorting was performed. An Agilent 2100 Bioanalyzer and agarose gel were used to check RNA quality, while a NanoDrop 2000 measured RNA concentration.

The sequences come from peripheral blood mononuclear cells (PBMCs), collected when the disease was refractory, from a patient treated with antithyroid drugs. The receptor was isolated from a female donor with Graves disease. The chain is encoded by TRBV2 joined to TRBJ2-5, with the D gene too uncertain to name. The CDR3 protein sequence reads: CASEASNSGETQYF. In nucleotides, the sequence is TGTGCCAGCGAGGCATCGAATAGTGGAGAGACCCAGTACTTC.